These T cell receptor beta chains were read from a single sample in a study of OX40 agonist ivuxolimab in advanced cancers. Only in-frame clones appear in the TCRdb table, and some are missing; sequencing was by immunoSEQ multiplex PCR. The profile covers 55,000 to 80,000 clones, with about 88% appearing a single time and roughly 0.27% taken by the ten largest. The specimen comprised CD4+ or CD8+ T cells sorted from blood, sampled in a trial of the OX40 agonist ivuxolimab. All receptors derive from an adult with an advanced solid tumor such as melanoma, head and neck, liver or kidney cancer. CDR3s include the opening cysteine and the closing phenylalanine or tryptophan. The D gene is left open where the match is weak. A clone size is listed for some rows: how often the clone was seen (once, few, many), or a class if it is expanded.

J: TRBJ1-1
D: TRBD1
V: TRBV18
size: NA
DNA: TGTGCCAGCTCAAAGGACAGGGGAATGGGTGAAGCTTTCTTT
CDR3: CASSKDRGMGEAFF

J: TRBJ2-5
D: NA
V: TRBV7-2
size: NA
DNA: TGTGCCAGCAGCTTAGGGTTCAGTACTCTAGAGACCCAGTACTTC
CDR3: CASSLGFSTLETQYF

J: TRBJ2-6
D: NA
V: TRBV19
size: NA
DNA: TGTGCCAGTAGTATCAGGGCGCAGGGTAAATTCTCTGGGGCCAACGTCCTGACTTTC
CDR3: CASSIRAQGKFSGANVLTF

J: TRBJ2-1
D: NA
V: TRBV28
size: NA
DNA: TGTGCCAGCAGTTCCCCGGAGGGGGGGTGGTTCTTC
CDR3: CASSSPEGGWFF

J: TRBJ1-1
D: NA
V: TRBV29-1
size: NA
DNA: TGCAGCGCCAATAGATGGAGTAAGACTGAAGCTTTCTTT
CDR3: CSANRWSKTEAFF

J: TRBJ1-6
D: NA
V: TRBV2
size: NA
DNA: TGTGCCAGCAGTGAAGTACAGACCAATTCACCCCTCCACTTT
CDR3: CASSEVQTNSPLHF

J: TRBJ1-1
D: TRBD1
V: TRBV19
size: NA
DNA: TGTGCCAGTGGACAGGGGGAGTTGGACACTGAAGCTTTCTTT
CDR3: CASGQGELDTEAFF

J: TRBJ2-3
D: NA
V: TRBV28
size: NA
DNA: TGTGCCAGCAACGAACCCGGAACAGGGAGTGGTGGAGATACGCAGTATTTT
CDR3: CASNEPGTGSGGDTQYF

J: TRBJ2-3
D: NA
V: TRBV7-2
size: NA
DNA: TGTGCCAGCAGCTTAGACTTCTCGTCTACGCAGTATTTT
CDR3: CASSLDFSSTQYF

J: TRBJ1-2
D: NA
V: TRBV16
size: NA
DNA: TGTGCCAGCAGCCCGGCGGTACCGTCCGGCTACACCTTC
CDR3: CASSPAVPSGYTF

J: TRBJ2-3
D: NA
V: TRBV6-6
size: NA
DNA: TGTGCCAGCAGTGACAGGTGGAGCACAGATACGCAGTATTTT
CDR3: CASSDRWSTDTQYF

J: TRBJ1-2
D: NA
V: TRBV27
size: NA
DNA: TGTGCCAGCAGTTTCAGGGACAAGTATGGCTACACCTTC
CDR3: CASSFRDKYGYTF

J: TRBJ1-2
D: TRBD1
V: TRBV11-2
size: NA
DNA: TGTGCCAGCAGCTTAGTGGAGGGCGACTACAGGGGGCGAGGCTACACCTTC
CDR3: CASSLVEGDYRGRGYTF

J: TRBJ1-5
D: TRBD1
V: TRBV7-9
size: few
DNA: TGTGCCAGCAGCTTAGCCCGGGGGACAGGGGGCAATCAGCCCCAGCATTTT
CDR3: CASSLARGTGGNQPQHF

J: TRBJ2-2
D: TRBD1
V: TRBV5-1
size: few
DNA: TGCGCCAGCACCTCCGGGACAGCTAACACCGGGGAGCTGTTTTTT
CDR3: CASTSGTANTGELFF

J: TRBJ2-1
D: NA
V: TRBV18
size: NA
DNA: TGTGCCAGCTCACCTAGACTTAGCGGAATGGACAATGAGCAGTTCTTC
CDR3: CASSPRLSGMDNEQFF

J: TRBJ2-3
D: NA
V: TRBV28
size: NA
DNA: TGTGCCAGCAGTCCCCTATTGGGCCCTAGCACAGATACGCAGTATTTT
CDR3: CASSPLLGPSTDTQYF

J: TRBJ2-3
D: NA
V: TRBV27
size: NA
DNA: TGTGCCAGCAGTCTAGGGACCCCAAGAGGCACAGATACGCAGTATTTT
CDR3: CASSLGTPRGTDTQYF

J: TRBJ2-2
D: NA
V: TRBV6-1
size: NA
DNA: TGTGCCAGCAGTGAACAACTCGGCGGGAACACCGGGGAGCTGTTTTTT
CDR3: CASSEQLGGNTGELFF

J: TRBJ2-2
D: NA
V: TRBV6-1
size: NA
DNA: TGTGCCAGCAGTTTAAACACCGGGGAGCTGTTTTTT
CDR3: CASSLNTGELFF

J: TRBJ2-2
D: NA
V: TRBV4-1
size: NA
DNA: TGCGCCAGCAGCCAAGCAGCCGCGAACACCGGGGAGCTGTTTTTT
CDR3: CASSQAAANTGELFF

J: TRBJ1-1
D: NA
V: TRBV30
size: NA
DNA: TGTGCCTGGAAGCCCCGGGGGGCTAACACTGAAGCTTTCTTT
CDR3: CAWKPRGANTEAFF

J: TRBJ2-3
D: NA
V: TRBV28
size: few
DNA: TGTGCCAGCAGTTTCCCCAACAGGGGCACAGATACGCAGTATTTT
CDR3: CASSFPNRGTDTQYF